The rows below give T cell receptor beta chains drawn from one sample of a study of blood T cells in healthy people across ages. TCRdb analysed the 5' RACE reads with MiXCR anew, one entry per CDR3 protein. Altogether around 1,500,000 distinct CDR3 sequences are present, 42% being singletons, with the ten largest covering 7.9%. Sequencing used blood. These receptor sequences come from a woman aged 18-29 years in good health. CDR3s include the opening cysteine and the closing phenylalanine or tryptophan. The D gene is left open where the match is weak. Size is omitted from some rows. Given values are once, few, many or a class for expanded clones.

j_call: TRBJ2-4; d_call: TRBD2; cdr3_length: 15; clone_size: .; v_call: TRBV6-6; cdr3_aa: CASALAGGPGNIQYF; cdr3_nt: TGTGCCAGCGCCTTAGCGGGGGGGCCGGGGAACATTCAGTACTTC
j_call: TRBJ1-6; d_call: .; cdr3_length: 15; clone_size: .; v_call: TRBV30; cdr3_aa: CAWSVGQGTNSPLHF; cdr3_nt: TGTGCCTGGAGTGTGGGTCAGGGAACGAATTCACCCCTCCACTTT
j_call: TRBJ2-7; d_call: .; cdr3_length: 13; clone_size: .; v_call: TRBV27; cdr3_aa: CASSAGGYYEQYF; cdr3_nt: TGTGCCAGCAGTGCCGGAGGTTACTACGAGCAGTACTTC
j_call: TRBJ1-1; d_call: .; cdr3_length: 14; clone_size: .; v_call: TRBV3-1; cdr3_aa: CASSQDRRVSEAFF; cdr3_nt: TGTGCCAGCAGCCAAGATAGGAGGGTAAGTGAAGCTTTCTTT
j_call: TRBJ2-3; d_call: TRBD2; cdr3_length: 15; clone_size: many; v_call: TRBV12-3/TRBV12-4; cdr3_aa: CASSLPRGVGDTQYF; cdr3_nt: TGTGCCAGCAGTCTCCCCCGGGGGGTTGGAGATACGCAGTATTTT
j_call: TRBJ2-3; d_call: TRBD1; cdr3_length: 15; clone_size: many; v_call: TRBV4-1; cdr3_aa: CASSQGQGGTDTQYF; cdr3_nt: TGCGCCAGCAGCCAAGGACAGGGTGGCACAGATACGCAGTATTTT
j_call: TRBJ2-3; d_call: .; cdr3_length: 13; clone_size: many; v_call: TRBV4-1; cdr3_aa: CASSQEAIDTQYF; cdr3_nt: TGCGCCAGCAGCCAAGAAGCCATAGATACGCAGTATTTT
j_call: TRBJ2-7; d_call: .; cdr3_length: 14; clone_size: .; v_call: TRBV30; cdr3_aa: CAGYRRDSSYEQYF; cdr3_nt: TGTGCCGGATATCGGAGGGACAGCTCCTACGAGCAGTACTTC
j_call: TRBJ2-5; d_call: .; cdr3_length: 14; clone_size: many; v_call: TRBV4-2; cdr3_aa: CASSQGNSQETQYF; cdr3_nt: TGTGCCAGCAGCCAAGGAAACTCTCAAGAGACCCAGTACTTC
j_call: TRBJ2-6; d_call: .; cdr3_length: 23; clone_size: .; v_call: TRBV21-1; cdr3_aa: CASSKAVAGDNLQCGSGANVLTF; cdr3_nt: TGTGCCAGCAGCAAAGCTGTAGCGGGGGATAACCTTCAATGCGGCTCTGGGGCCAACGTCCTGACTTTC
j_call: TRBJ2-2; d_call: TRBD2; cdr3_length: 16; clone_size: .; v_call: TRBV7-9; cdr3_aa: CASSPGLAVNTGELFF; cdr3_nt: TGTGCCAGCAGCCCCGGACTAGCGGTTAACACCGGGGAGCTGTTTTTT
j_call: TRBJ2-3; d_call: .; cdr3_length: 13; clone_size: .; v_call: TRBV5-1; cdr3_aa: CASSLGLEDTQYF; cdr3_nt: TGCGCCAGCAGCTTGGGCTTGGAAGATACGCAGTATTTT
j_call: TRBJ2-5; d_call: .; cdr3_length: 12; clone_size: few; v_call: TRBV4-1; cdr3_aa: CASSRHLETQYF; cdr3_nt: TGCGCCAGCAGCCGCCATTTAGAGACCCAGTACTTC
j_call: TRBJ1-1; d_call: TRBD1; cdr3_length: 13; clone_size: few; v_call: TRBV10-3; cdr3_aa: CATNDRVVAEAFF; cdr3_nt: TGTGCCACCAACGACAGGGTCGTCGCTGAAGCTTTCTTT
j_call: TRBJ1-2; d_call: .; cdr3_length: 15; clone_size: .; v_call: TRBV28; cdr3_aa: CASSLYQGTNYGYTF; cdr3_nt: TGTGCCAGCAGTTTATACCAGGGCACTAACTATGGCTACACCTTC
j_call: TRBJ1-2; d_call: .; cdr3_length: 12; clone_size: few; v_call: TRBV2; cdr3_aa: CALPRGGYGYTF; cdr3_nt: TGTGCGCTGCCCCGGGGGGGCTATGGCTACACCTTC
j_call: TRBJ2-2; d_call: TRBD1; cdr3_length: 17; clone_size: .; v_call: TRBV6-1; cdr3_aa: CASSGQRTGGFPGELFF; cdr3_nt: TGTGCCAGCAGTGGACAAAGGACAGGGGGGTTCCCCGGGGAGCTGTTTTTT
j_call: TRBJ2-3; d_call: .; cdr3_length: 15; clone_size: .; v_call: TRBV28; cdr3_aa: CASSPVRGRSDTQYF; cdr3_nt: TGTGCCAGCAGTCCCGTGCGGGGTCGTTCAGATACGCAGTATTTT
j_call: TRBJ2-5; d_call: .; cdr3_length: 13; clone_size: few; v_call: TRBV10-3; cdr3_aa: CAIRGTGVETQYF; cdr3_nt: TGTGCCATCAGGGGGACTGGGGTAGAGACCCAGTACTTC
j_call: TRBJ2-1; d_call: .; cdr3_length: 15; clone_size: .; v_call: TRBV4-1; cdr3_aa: CASSPLPADGYEQFF; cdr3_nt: TGCGCCAGCAGCCCCCTCCCAGCGGACGGCTACGAGCAGTTCTTC
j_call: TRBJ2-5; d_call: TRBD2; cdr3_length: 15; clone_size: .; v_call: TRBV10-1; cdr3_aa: CASSESSSGEETQYF; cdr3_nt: TGCGCCAGCAGTGAGTCTTCTAGCGGGGAAGAGACCCAGTACTTC
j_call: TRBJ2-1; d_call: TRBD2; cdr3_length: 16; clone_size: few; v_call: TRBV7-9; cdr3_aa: CASSLELAGPGDEQFF; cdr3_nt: TGTGCCAGCAGCTTAGAGCTAGCGGGCCCCGGGGATGAGCAGTTCTTC
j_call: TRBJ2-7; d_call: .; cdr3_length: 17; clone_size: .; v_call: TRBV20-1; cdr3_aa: CSASKVIEGSRDYEQYF; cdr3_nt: TGCAGTGCTAGTAAGGTGATTGAAGGCTCCAGGGACTACGAGCAGTACTTC
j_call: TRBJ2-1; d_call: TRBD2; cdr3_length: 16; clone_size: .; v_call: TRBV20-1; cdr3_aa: CSAYGTSGSLYNEQFF; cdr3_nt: TGCAGTGCTTATGGGACTAGCGGGAGCTTATACAATGAGCAGTTCTTC
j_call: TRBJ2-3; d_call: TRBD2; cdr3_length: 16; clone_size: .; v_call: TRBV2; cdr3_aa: CASSRRGRVETDTQYF; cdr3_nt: TGTGCCAGCAGCCGCCGCGGGAGGGTAGAAACAGATACGCAGTATTTT
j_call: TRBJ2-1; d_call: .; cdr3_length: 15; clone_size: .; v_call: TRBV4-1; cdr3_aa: CASSQDQGESYEQFF; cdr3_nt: TGCGCCAGCAGCCAAGATCAGGGCGAATCCTACGAGCAGTTCTTC
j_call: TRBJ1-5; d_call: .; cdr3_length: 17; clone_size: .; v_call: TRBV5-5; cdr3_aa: CASSLRGNPHSNQPQHF; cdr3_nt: TGTGCCAGCAGCTTGCGCGGCAACCCCCATAGCAATCAGCCCCAGCATTTT
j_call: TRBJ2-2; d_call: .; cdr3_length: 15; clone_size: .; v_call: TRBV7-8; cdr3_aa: CASSHSGPKVGELFF; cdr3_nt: TGTGCCAGCAGCCATTCCGGGCCAAAGGTTGGGGAGCTGTTTTTT
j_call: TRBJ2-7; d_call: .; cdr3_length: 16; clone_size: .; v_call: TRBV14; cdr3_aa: CASSQDADRFSYEQYF; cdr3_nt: TGTGCCAGCAGCCAAGATGCAGACAGATTCTCCTACGAGCAGTACTTC
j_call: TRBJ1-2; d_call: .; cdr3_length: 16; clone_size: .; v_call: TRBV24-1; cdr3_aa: CATSDNDRTGGYGYTF; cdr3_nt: TGTGCCACCAGTGACAACGACCGGACGGGAGGTTATGGCTACACCTTC
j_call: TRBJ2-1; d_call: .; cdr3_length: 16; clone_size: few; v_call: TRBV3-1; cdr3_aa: CASSQDRGEVYNEQFF; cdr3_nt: TGTGCCAGCAGCCAAGATAGAGGGGAAGTCTACAATGAGCAGTTCTTC
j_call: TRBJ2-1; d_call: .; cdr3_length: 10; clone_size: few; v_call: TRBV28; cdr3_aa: CASAGTSEFF; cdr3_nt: TGTGCCAGTGCCGGGACATCAGAGTTCTTC
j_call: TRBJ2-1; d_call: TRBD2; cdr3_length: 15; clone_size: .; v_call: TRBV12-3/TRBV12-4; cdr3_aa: CASTWQAGGTNEQFF; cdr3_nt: TGTGCCAGCACCTGGCAAGCGGGAGGGACAAATGAGCAGTTCTTC
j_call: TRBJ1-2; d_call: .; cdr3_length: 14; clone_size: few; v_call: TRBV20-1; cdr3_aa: CSARDLNRDYGYTF; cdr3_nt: TGCAGTGCTAGAGACTTGAATCGGGACTATGGCTACACCTTC
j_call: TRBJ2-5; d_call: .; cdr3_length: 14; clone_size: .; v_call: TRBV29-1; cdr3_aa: CSVGGDSLGETQYF; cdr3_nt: TGCAGCGTTGGGGGGGACAGCTTAGGGGAGACCCAGTACTTC